This paragraph covers one TCR beta chain sequence. What it binds is unknown. These data originate in a study of PD-1 blockade in classical Hodgkin lymphoma. Study-wide results and limits: The diversity seen at baseline in complete responders resembled that of newly diagnosed patients. Newly diagnosed patients reportedly had lower baseline TCR diversity than healthy donors. By C4D1 there was a significant rise in CD4+ TCR diversity but not in CD8+ TCR diversity. Individuals who commenced nivolumab within less than 1 year of ASCT were excluded.

Generated by immunoSEQ multiplex PCR, the TCRdb table keeps only in-frame clones and is missing some. In the table there are 35,000 to 50,000 clones, 55% to 80% of which are singletons. Looked up from germline, CDR1 is SGDLS and CDR2 is YYNGEE. The CDR3 consists of 15 residues. V was shortened by 0 bases and J by 6 bases, with 16 bases between the two germline ends. Documented time point: cycle 4 day 1 (C4D1), after around six weeks of nivolumab. Each patient experienced a relapse that followed autologous stem cell transplantation, and brentuximab vedotin exposure varied. The source material was peripheral blood mononuclear cells (PBMCs), sampled before the fourth cycle of nivolumab. J is TRBJ2-7 and V is TRBV9, with D perhaps matching TRBD1 (5 bases). This sequence was found in a human donor with classical Hodgkin lymphoma. The CDR3 loop reads CASSVETGFLGEQYF. Written as DNA, the CDR3 is TGTGCCAGCAGCGTAGAAACAGGTTTTCTAGGCGAGCAGTACTTC.